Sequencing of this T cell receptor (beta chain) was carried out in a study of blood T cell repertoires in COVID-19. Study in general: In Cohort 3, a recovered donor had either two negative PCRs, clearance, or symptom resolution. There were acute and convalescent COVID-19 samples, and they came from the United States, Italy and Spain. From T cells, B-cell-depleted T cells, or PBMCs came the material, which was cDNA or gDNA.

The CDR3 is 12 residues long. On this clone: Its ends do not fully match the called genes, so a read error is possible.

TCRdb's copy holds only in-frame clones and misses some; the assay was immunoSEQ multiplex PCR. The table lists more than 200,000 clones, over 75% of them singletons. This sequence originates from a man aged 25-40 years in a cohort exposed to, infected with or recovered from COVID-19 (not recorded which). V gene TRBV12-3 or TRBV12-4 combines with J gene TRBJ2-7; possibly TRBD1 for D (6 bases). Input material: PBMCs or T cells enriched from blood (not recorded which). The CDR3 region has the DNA TGTGCCAGCAGTAGTACAGGGCCCTTCGCCCACTTC. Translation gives CASSSTGPFAHF.